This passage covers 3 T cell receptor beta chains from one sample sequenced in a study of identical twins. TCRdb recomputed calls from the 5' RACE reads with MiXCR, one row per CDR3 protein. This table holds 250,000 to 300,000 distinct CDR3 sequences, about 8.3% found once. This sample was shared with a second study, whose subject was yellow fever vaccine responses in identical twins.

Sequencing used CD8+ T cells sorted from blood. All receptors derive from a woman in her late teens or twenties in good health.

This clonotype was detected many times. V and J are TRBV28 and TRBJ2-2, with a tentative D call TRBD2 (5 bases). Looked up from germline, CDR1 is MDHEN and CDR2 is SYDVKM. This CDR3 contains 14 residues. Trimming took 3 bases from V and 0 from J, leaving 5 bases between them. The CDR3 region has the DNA TGTGCCAGCAGTTTCGGGACGAACACCGGGGAGCTGTTTTTT. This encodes CASSFGTNTGELFF.

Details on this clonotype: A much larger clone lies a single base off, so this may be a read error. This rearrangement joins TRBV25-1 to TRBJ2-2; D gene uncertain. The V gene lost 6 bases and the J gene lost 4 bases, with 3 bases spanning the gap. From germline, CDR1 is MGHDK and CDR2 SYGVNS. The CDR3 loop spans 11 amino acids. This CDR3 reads CASSATGELFF. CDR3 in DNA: TGTGCCAGCAGCGCCACCGGGGAGCTGTTTTTT.

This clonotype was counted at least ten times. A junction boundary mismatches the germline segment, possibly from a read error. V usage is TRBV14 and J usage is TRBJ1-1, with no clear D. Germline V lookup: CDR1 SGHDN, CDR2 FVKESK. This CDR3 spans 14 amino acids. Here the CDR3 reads CASSEEKMNTEAFF. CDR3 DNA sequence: TGTGCCAGCAGCGAAGAAAAAATGAACACTGAAGCTTTCTTT.